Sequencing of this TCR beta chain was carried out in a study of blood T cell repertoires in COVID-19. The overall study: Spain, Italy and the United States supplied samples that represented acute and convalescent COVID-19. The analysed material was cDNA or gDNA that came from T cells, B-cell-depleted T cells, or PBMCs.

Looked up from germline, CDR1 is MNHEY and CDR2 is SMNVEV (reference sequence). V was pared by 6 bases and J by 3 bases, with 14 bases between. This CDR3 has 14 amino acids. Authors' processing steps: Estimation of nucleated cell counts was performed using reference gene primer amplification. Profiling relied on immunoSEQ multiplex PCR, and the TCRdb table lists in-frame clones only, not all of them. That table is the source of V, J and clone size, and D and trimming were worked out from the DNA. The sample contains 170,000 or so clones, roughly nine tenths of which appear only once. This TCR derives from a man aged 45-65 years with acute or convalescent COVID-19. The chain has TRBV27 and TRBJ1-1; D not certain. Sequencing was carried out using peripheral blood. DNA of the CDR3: TGTGCCAGCAGCAATCGCGGGAGATACACTGAAGCTTTCTTT. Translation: CASSNRGRYTEAFF.